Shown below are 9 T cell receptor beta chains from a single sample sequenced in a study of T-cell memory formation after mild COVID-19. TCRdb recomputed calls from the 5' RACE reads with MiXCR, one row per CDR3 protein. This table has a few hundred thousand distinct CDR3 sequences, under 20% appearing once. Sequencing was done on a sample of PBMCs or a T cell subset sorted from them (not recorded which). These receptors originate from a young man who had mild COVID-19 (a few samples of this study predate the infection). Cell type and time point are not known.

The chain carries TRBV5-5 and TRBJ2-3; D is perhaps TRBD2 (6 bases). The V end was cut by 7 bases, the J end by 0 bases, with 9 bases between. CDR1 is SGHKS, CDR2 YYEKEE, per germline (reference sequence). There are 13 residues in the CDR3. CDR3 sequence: CASERGSTDTQYF. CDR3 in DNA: TGTGCCAGCGAACGGGGGAGCACAGATACGCAGTATTTT.

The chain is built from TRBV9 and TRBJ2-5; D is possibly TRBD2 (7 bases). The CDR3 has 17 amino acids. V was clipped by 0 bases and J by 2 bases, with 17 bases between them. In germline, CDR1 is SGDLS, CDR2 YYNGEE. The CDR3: CASSVAGGPSGQETQYF. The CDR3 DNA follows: TGTGCCAGCAGCGTAGCCGGGGGGCCGTCTGGGCAAGAGACCCAGTACTTC.

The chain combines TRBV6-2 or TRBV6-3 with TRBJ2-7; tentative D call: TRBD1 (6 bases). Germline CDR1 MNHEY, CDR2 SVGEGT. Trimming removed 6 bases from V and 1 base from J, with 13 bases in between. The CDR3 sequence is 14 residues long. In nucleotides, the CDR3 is TGTGCCAGCAGATACAGGACAGTATCCTACGAGCAGTACTTC. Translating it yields CASRYRTVSYEQYF.

The CDR3 DNA sequence: TGTGCCAGCAGGAGCGGGGTCGCCGGCACAGATACGCAGTATTTT. This encodes CASRSGVAGTDTQYF. V usage is TRBV6-2 or TRBV6-3 and J usage is TRBJ2-3; the match to TRBD2 covers 7 bases. The germline V gene has CDR1 MNHEY and CDR2 SVGEGT. This CDR3 has 15 residues. J lost 1 base, V lost 6 bases, and 7 bases had no gene match.

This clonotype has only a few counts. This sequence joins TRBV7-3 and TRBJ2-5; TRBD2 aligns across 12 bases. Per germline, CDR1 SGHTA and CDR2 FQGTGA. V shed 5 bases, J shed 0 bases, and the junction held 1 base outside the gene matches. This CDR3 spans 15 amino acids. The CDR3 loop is CASSRTSGDQETQYF. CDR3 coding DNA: TGTGCCAGCAGCCGGACTAGCGGGGACCAAGAGACCCAGTACTTC.

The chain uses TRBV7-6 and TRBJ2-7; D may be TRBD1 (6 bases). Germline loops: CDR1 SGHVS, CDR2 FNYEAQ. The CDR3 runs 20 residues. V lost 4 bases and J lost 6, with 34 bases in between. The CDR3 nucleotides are TGTGCCAGCAGCTCACGACCTTCGTTCGACAGGAGGTCTAAAGGTGGCGAGCAGTACTTC. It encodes CASSSRPSFDRRSKGGEQYF. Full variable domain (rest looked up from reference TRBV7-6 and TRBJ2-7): GAGVSQSPRYKVTKRGQDVALRCDPISGHVSLYWYRQALGQGPEFLTYFNYEAQQDKSGLPNDRFSAERPEGSISTLTIQRTEQRDSAMYRCASSSRPSFDRRSKGGEQYFGPGTRLTVT.

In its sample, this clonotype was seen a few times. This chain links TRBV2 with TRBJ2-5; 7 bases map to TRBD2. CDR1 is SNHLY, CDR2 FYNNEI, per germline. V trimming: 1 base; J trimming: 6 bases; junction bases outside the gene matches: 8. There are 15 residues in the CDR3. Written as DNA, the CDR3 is TGTGCCAGCAGTGAAGGGACTAGACTTGGGAAGACCCAGTACTTC. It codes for CASSEGTRLGKTQYF.

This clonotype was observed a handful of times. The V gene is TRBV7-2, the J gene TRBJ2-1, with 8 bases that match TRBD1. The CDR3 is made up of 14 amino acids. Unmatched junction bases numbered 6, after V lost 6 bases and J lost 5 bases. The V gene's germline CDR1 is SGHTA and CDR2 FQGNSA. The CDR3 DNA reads TGTGCCAGCAGGACCGGGACAGGCCACAATGAGCAGTTCTTC. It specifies CASRTGTGHNEQFF.

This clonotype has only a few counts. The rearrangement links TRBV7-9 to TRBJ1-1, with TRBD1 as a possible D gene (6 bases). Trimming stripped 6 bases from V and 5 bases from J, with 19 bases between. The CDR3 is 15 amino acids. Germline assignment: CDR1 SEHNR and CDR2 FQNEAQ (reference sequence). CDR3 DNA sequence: TGTGCCAGCAGTCCTCCTCGGGGGGCTCTGACTGAAGCTTTCTTT. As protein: CASSPPRGALTEAFF.